These 5 T cell receptor beta chains originate from one sample sequenced in a study of blood T cells in healthy people across ages. PCR was performed a second time for about 6 to 12 cycles using a sample-barcoded 5' primer and a J-beta primer mix. Each CDR3 protein gets one entry after TCRdb re-called the 5' RACE reads with MiXCR. The sample carries hundreds of thousands of distinct CDR3 sequences, just over 55% recorded once. The specimen was blood. Every receptor here comes from a man aged 40-55 years in good health.

This clonotype appeared a single time. The chain carries TRBV29-1 and TRBJ2-7, with 10 positions matching TRBD2. Germline CDR1 reads SQVTM; CDR2 reads ANQGSEA. The CDR3 length is 17 residues. The trim removed 4 bases at V and 0 bases at J, leaving 12 bases unmatched. The CDR3 nucleotides are TGCAGCGTTGTCGGGCTAGCGGGAGAATATTCCTCCTACGAGCAGTACTTC. Its translation is CSVVGLAGEYSSYEQYF.

This clonotype has a handful of counts. The gene calls are TRBV15 and TRBJ2-3, with D tentatively TRBD1 or TRBD2 (5 bases each). Between the trimmed V and J ends, which lost 6 bases and 5 bases, there was a span of 12 bases. Germline CDR1 and CDR2: LNHNV and YYDKDF (reference sequence). This CDR3 region has 13 residues. CDR3 nucleotides: TGTGCCACCAGGGGACGATCCGGAGATACGCAGTATTTT. Amino acids: CATRGRSGDTQYF. Supplemented by reference TRBV15 and TRBJ2-3, the full variable domain reads DAMVIQNPRYQVTQFGKPVTLSCSQTLNHNVMYWYQQKSSQAPKLLFHYYDKDFNNEADTPDNFQSRRPNTSFCFLDIRSPGLGDTAMYLCATRGRSGDTQYFGPGTRLTVL.

The V and J genes are TRBV3-1 and TRBJ2-5; weak D call: TRBD1 (6 bases). V gave up 4 bases and J gave up 2 bases, with 17 bases separating them. This CDR3 contains 16 residues. The germline CDR1 and CDR2 sequences are LGHDT and YNNKEL (reference sequence). The CDR3 region has the DNA TGTGCCAGCAGCCCAAGATCAGCACAGGGACAAGAGACCCAGTACTTC. Translation gives CASSPRSAQGQETQYF.

Points on this clonotype: Mismatch with germline at one junction end may stem from a read error. The rearrangement joins TRBV27 to TRBJ2-1; no firm D call. Germline V lookup: CDR1 MNHEY, CDR2 SMNVEV (reference sequence). The CDR3 length is 14 residues. CDR3 coding DNA: TGTGCCAGCAGTTCCCACCGAGGCTCCAATGAGCGGTTCTTC. Translated, it gives CASSSHRGSNERFF.

This chain joins TRBV9 and TRBJ2-3, with D possibly matching TRBD2 (6 bases). The CDR3 loop spans 14 amino acids. CDR1 is SGDLS and CDR2 is YYNGEE in the germline V gene. Trimming pared 1 base from V and 4 bases from J, leaving 10 bases between. The CDR3 loop is CASSVLSGADTQYF. In nucleotides, the CDR3 is TGTGCCAGCAGCGTACTTTCGGGGGCAGATACGCAGTATTTT.